This TCR beta chain was captured by sequencing in a study of blood T cell repertoires in COVID-19. The overall study: The United States, Italy and Spain supplied acute and convalescent COVID-19 samples.

This clone was seen a single time. Original handling: The authors estimated nucleated cell counts from reference gene primer amplification. TCRdb's copy holds only in-frame clones and misses some; the assay was immunoSEQ multiplex PCR. Clone size and the V and J calls come from that table; the DNA yielded D and trimming. The data contain about 240,000 clones, about 86% of them singletons. V lost 4 bases, J lost 4 bases, and 13 bases lay in between. The germline V gene has CDR1 MGHDK and CDR2 SYGVNS. This CDR3 is 15 amino acids long. This sequence was found in a woman between 45 and 60 years old with COVID-19, enrolled during active disease. The specimen was peripheral blood. The chain links TRBV25-1 to TRBJ1-4; possible D gene TRBD1, 5 bases. The CDR3 DNA sequence: TGTGCCAGCAGTGTGAAGCTGGGGGGTAATGAAAAACTGTTTTTT. Translating gives CASSVKLGGNEKLFF.